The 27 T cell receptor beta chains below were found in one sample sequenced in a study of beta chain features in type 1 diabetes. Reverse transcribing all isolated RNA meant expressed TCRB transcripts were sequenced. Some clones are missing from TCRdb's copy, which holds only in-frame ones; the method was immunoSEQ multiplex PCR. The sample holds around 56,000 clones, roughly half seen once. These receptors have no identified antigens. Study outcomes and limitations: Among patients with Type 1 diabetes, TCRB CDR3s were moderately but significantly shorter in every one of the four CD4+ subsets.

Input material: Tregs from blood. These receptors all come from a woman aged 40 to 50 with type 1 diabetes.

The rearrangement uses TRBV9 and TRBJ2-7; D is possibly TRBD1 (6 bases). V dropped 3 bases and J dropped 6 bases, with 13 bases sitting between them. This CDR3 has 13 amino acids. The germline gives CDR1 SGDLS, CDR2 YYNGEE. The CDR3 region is CASSAYRASEQYF. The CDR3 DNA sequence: TGTGCCAGCAGCGCCTACAGGGCAAGCGAGCAGTACTTC.

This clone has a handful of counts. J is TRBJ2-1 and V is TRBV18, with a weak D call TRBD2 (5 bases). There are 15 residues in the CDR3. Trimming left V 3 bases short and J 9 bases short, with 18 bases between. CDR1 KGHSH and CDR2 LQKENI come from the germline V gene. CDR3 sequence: CASSPQSRGSGEQFF. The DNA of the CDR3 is TGTGCCAGCTCACCTCAGAGTAGAGGGTCTGGTGAGCAGTTCTTC.

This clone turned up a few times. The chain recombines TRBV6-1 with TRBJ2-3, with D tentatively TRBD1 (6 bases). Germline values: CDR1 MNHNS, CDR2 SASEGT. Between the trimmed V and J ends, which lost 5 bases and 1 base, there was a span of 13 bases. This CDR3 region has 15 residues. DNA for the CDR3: TGTGCCAGCAGTACTAGAAAGGGGGGCACAGATACGCAGTATTTT. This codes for CASSTRKGGTDTQYF.

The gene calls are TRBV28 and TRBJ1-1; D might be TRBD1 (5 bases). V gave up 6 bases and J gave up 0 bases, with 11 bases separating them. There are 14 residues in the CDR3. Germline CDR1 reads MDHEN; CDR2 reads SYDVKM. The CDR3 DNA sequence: TGTGCCAGCAGCCAGGGAGGGATGAACACTGAAGCTTTCTTT. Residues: CASSQGGMNTEAFF.

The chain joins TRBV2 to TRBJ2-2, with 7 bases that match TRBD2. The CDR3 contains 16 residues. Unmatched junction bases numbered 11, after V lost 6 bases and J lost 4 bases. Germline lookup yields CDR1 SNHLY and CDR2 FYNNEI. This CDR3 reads CASRPMSGIGTGELFF. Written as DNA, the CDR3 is TGTGCCAGCAGGCCGATGAGCGGGATAGGCACCGGGGAGCTGTTTTTT.

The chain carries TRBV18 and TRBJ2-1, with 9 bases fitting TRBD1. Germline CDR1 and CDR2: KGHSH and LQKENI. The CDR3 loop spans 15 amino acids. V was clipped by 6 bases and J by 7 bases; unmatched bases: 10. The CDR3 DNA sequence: TGTGCCAGCTCGCGTCTGGGACAGGGACCTAATGAGCAGTTCTTC. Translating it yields CASSRLGQGPNEQFF.

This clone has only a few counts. CDR3 loop: CASSSYTEKLFF. The CDR3 nucleotides are TGTGCCAGCAGCTCCTATACCGAAAAACTGTTTTTT. The genes are TRBV13 and TRBJ1-4; no clear D gene. Germline V CDR1 and CDR2: PRHDT, FYEKMQ (reference sequence). This CDR3 comprises 12 residues. V was shortened by 4 bases and J by 8 bases, with 8 bases between the two germline ends.

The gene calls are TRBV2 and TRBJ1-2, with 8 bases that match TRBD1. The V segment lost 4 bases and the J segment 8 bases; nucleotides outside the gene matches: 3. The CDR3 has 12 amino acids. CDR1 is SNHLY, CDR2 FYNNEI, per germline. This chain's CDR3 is CASSGTGNGYTF. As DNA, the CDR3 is TGTGCCAGCAGTGGGACAGGGAACGGCTACACCTTC. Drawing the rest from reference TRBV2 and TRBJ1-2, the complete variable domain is EPEVTQTPSHQVTQMGQEVILRCVPISNHLYFYWYRQILGQKVEFLVSFYNNEISEKSEIFDDQFSVERPDGSNFTLKIRSTKLEDSAMYFCASSGTGNGYTFGSGTRLTVV.

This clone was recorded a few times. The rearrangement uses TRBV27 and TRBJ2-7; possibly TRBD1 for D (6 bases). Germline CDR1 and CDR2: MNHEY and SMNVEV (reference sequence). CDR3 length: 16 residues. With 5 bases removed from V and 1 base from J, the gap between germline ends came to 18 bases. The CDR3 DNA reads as TGTGCCAGCAGTAACTTCGGACAGCTCCCTTCCTACGAGCAGTACTTC. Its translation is CASSNFGQLPSYEQYF.

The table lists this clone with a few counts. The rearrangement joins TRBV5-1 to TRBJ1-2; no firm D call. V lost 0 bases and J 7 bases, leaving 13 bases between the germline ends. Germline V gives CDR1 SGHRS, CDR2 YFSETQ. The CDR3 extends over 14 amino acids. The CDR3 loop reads CASSLVSASSGYTF. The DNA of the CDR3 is TGCGCCAGCAGCTTGGTTTCAGCGAGCAGTGGCTACACCTTC.

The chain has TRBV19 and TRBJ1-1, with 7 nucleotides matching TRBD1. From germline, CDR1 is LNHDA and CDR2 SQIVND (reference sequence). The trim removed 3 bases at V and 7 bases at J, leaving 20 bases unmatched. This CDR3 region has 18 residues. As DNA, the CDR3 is TGTGCCAGTAGTATTGTTAGGGACAGCGTTCCTTTGGGTGATGAAGCTTTCTTT. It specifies CASSIVRDSVPLGDEAFF.

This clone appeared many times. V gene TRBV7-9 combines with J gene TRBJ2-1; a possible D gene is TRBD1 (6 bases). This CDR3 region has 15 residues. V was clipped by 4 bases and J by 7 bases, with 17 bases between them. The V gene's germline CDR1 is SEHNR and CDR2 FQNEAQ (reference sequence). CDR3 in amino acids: CASSSPGTSTNEQFF. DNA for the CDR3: TGTGCCAGCAGCTCCCCCGGGACAAGTACGAATGAGCAGTTCTTC.

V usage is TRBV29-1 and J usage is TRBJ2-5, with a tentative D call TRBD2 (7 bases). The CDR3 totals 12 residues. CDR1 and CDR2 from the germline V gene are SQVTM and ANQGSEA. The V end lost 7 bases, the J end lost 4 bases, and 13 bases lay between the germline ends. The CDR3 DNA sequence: TGCAGCGCTGGGGAGGGGGGAGAGACCCAGTACTTC. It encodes CSAGEGGETQYF.

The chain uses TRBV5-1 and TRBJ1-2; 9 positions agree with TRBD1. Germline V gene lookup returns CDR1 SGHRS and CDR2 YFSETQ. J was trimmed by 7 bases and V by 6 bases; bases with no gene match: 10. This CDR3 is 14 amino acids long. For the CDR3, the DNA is TGCGCCAGCACCACCACAGGGGGCGCCGGTGGCTACACCTTC. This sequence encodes CASTTTGGAGGYTF.

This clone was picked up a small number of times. The CDR3 region is CAGSRQGGEARQYF. In DNA form, the CDR3 reads TGTGCCGGAAGCAGACAGGGAGGTGAAGCAAGGCAGTATTTT. The rearrangement links TRBV6-6 to TRBJ2-3, with D tentatively TRBD1 (7 bases). With 11 bases removed from V and 11 bases from J, the gap between germline ends came to 26 bases. Germline values: CDR1 MNHNY, CDR2 SVGAGI (reference sequence). The CDR3 extends over 14 amino acids.

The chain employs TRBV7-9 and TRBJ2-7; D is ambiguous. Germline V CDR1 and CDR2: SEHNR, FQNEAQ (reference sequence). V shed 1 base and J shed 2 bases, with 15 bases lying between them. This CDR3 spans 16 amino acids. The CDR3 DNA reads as TGTGCCAGCAGCTTAGAATTTATGCAGAACCCCTACGAGCAGTACTTC. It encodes CASSLEFMQNPYEQYF.

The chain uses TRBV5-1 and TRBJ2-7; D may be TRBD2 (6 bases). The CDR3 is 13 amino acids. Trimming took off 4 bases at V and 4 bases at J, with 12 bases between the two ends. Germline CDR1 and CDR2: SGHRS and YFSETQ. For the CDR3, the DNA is TGCGCCAGCAGCGAACTGGAGGGGTACGAGCAGTACTTC. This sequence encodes CASSELEGYEQYF.

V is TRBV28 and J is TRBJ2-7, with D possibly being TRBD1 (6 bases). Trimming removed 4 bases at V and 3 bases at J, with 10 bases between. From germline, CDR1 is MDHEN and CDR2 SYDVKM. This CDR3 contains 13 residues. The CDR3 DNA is TGTGCCAGCAGTTCCACAGGGAACTACGAGCAGTACTTC. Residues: CASSSTGNYEQYF.

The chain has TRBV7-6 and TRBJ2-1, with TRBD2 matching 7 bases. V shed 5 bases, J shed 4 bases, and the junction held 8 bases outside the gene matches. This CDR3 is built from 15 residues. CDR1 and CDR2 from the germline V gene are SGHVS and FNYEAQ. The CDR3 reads CASSRGGEGYNEQFF. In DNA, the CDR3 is TGTGCCAGCAGCCGCGGGGGAGAGGGGTACAATGAGCAGTTCTTC.

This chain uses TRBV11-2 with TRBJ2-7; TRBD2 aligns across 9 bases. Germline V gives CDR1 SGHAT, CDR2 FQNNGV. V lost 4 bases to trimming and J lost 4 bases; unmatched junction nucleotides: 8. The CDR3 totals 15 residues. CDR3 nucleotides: TGTGCCAGCAGCTCCCTTAGCGGGAGTCGGTACGAGCAGTACTTC. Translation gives CASSSLSGSRYEQYF.

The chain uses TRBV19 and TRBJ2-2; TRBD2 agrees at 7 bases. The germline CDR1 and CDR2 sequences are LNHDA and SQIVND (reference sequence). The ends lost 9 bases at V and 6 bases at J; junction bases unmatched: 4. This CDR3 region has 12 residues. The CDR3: CASRLAPGELFF. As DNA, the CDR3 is TGTGCCAGCAGACTAGCCCCCGGGGAGCTGTTTTTT.

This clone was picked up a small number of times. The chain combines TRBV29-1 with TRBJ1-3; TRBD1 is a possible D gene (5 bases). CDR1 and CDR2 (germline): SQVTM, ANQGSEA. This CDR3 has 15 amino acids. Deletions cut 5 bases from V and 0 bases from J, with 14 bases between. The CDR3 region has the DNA TGCAGCGTTAGTGACAGCGCTGACTCTGGAAACACCATATATTTT. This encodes CSVSDSADSGNTIYF.

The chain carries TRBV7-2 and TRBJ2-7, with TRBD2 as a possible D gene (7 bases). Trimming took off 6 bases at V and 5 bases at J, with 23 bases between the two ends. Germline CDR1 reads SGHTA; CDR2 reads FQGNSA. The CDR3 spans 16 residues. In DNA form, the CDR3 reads TGTGCCAGCAGACCAAAAGGGGGGGCGGGATTTAACGAGCAGTACTTC. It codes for CASRPKGGAGFNEQYF.

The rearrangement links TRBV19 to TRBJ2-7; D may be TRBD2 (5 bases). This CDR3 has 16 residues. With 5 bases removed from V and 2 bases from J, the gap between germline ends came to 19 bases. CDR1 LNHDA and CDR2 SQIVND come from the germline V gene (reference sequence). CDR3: CASSPQIKRATYEQYF. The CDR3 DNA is TGTGCCAGTAGTCCTCAAATAAAGAGGGCAACCTACGAGCAGTACTTC.

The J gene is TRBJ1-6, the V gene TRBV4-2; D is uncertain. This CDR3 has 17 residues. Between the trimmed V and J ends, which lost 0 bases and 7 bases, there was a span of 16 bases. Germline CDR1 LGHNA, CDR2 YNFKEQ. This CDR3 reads CASSQENLGWRNSPLHF. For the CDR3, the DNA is TGTGCCAGCAGCCAAGAAAATCTGGGGTGGAGGAATTCACCCCTCCACTTT.

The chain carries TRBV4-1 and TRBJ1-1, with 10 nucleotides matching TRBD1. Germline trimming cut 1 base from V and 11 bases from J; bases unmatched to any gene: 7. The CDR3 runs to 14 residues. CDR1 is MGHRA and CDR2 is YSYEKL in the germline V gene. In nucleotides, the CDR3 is TGCGCCAGCAGCCAAGTGGCCCCGGGACAGGGGGCTTTCTTT. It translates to CASSQVAPGQGAFF.

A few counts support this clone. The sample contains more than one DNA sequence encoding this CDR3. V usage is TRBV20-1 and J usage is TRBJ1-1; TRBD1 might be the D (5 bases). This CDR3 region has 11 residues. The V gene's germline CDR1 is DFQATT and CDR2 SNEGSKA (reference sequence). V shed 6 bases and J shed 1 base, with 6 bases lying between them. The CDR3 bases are TGCAGTGCAACAGGGAACACTGAAGCTTTCTTT. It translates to CSATGNTEAFF.